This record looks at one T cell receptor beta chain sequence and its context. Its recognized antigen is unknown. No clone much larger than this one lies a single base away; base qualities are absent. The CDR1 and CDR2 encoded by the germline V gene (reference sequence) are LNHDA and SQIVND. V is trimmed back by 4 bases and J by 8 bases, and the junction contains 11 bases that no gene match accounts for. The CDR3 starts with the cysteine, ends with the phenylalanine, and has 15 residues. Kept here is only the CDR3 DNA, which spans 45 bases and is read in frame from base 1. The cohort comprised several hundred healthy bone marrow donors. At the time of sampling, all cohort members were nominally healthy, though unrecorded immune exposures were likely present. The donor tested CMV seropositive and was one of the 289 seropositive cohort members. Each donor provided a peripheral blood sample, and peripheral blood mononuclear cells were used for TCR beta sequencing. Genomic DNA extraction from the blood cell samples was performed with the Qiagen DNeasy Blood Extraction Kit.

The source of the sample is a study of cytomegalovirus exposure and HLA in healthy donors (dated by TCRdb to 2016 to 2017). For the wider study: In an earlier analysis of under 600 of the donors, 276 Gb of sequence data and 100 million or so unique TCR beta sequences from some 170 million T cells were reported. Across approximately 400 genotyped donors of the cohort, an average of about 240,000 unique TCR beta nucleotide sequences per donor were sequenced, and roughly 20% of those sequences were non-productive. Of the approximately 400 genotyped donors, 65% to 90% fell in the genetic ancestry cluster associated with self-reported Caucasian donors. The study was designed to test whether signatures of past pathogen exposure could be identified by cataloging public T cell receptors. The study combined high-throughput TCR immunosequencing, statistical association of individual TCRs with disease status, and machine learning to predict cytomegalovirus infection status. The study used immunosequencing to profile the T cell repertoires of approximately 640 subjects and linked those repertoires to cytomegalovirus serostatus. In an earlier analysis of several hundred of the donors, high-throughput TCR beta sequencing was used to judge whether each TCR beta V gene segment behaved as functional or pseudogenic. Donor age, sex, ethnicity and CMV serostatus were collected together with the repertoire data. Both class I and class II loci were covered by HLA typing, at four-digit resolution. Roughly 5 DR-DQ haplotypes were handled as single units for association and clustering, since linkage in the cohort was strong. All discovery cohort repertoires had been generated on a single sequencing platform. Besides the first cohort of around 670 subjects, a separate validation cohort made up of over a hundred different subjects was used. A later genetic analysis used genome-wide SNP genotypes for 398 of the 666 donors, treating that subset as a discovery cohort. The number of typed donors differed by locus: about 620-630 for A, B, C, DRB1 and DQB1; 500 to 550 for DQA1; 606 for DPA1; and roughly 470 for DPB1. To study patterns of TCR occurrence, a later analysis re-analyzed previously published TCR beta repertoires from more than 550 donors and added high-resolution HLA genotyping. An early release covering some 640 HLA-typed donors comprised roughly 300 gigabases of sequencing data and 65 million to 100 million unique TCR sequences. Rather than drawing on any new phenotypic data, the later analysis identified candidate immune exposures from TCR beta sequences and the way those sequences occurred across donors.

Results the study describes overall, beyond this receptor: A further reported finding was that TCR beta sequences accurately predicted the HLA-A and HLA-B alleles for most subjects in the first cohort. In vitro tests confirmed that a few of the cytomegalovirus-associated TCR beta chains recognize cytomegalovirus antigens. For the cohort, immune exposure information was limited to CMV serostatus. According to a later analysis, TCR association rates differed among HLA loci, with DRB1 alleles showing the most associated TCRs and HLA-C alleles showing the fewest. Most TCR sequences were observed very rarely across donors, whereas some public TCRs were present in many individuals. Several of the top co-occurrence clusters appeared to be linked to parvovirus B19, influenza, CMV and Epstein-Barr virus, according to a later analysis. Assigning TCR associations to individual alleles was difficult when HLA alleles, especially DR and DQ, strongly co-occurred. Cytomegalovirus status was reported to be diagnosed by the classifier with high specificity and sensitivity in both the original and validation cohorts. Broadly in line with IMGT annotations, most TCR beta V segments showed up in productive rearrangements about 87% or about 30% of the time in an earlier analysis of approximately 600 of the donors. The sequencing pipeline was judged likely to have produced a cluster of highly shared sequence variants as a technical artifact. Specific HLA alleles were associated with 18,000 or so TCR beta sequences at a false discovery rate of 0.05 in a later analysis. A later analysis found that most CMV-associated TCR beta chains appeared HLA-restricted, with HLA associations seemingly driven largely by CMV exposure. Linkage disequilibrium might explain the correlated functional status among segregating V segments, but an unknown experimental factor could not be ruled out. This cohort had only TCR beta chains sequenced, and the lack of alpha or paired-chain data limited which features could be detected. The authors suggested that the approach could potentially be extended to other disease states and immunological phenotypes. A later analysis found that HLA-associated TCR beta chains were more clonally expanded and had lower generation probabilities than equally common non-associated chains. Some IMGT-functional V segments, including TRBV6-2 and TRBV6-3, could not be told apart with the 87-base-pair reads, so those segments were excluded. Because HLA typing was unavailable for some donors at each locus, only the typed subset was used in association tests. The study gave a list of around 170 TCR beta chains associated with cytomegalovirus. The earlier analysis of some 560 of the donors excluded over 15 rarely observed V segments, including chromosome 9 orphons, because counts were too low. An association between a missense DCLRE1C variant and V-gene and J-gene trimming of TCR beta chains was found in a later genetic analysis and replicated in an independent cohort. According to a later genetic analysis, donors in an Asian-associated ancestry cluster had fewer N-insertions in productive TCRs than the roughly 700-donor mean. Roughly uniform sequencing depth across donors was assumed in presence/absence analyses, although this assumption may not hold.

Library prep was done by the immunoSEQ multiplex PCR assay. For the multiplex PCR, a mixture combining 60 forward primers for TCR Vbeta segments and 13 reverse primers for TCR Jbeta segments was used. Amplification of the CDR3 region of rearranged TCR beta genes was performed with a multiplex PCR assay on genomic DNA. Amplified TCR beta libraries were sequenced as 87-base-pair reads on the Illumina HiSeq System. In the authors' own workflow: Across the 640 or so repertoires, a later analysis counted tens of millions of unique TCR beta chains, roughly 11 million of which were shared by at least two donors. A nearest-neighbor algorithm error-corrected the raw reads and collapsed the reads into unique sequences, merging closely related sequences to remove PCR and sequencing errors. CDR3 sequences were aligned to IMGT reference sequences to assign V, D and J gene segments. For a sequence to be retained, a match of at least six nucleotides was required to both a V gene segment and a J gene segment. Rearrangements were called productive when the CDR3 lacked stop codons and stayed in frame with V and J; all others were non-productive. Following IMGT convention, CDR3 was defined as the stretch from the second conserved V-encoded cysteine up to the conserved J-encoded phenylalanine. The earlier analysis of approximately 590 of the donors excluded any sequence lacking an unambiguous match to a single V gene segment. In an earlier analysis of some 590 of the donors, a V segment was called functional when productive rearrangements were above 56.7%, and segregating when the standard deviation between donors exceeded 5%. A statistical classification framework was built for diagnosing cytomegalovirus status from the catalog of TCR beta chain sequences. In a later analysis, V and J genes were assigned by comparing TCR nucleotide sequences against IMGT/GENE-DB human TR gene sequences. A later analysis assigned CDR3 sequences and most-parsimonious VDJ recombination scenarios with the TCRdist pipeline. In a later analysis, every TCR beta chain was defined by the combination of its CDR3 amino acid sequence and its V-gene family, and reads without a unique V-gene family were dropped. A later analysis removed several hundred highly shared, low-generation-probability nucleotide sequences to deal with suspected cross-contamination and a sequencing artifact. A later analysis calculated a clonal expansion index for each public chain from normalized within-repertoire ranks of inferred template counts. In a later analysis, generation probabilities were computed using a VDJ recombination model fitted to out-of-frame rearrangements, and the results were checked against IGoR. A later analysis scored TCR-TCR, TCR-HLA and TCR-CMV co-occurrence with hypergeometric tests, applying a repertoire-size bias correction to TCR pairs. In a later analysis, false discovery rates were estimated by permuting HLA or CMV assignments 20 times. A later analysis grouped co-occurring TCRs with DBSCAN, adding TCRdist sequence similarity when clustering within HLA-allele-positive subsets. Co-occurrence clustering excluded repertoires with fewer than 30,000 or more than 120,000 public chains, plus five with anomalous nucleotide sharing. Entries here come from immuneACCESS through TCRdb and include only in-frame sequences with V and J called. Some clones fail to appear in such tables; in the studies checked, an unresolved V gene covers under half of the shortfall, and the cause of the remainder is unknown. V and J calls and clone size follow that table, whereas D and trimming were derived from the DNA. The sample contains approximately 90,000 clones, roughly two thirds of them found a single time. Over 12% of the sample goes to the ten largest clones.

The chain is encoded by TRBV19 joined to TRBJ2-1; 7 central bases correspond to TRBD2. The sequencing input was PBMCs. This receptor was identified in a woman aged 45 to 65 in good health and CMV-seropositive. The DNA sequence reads TGTGCCAGTAGTAAAGGACTAGGAGTCGGCGATGAGCAGTTCTTC. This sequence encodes CASSKGLGVGDEQFF.